This is a list of T cell receptor beta chains from one sample in a study of shared clonotypes between healthy human individuals. Produced via immunoSEQ multiplex PCR; TCRdb's table is partial and in-frame only. The data hold millions of clones, with 90% to 95% observed a single time. The sample taken for sequencing was naive CD4+ T cells sorted from blood. The receptor set was obtained from a man aged 18 to 29 in good health. Each CDR3 is given with its conserved first and last residue. Fields, in order: V gene, J gene, clone size, D gene, CDR3 protein, CDR3 DNA. D genes are given only for firm matches. A row's size may be missing; if present it is once, few, many or a size class.

V: TRBV27; J: TRBJ1-2; size: NA; D: TRBD1; CDR3: CASSYLTGNGYTF; DNA: TGTGCCAGCAGTTACCTGACAGGGAATGGCTACACCTTC
V: TRBV10-1; J: TRBJ2-5; size: NA; D: NA; CDR3: CASSEAGYQETQYF; DNA: TGCGCCAGCAGTGAGGCCGGGTACCAAGAGACCCAGTACTTC
V: TRBV30; J: TRBJ1-5; size: NA; D: NA; CDR3: CAWSVQEGQPQHF; DNA: TGTGCCTGGAGTGTACAAGAAGGGCAGCCCCAGCATTTT
V: TRBV5-1; J: TRBJ2-3; size: NA; D: NA; CDR3: CASSLGGPGNTQYF; DNA: TGCGCCAGCAGCTTGGGCGGCCCCGGGAATACGCAGTATTTT
V: TRBV5-6; J: TRBJ2-5; size: NA; D: NA; CDR3: CASSFIAQETQYF; DNA: TGTGCCAGCAGCTTTATAGCTCAAGAGACCCAGTACTTC
V: TRBV5-6; J: TRBJ1-1; size: NA; D: TRBD1; CDR3: CASSLQGAGEAFF; DNA: TGTGCCAGCAGCTTACAGGGGGCAGGTGAAGCTTTCTTT
V: TRBV29-1; J: TRBJ2-7; size: NA; D: NA; CDR3: CSVGSQITYEQYF; DNA: TGCAGCGTTGGCAGTCAGATCACCTACGAGCAGTACTTC
V: TRBV6-1; J: TRBJ1-3; size: NA; D: NA; CDR3: CASSEARRPGNTIYF; DNA: TGTGCCAGCAGTGAAGCACGGCGCCCTGGAAACACCATATATTTT
V: TRBV30; J: TRBJ1-5; size: once; D: NA; CDR3: CAWSPPGQPQHF; DNA: TGTGCCTGGAGTCCTCCGGGACAGCCCCAGCATTTT
V: TRBV5-4; J: TRBJ1-1; size: few; D: TRBD1; CDR3: CASSSKETGDTEAFF; DNA: TGTGCCAGCAGCTCGAAGGAGACAGGGGACACTGAAGCTTTCTTT
V: TRBV2; J: TRBJ2-3; size: once; D: TRBD1; CDR3: CASSVDRGPTDTQYF; DNA: TGTGCCAGCAGCGTCGACAGGGGGCCGACAGATACGCAGTATTTT
V: TRBV21-1; J: TRBJ1-3; size: NA; D: NA; CDR3: CASSKELTGPGNTIYF; DNA: TGTGCCAGCAGCAAAGAACTTACAGGGCCTGGAAACACCATATATTTT
V: TRBV6-5; J: TRBJ2-7; size: NA; D: TRBD1; CDR3: CASSYSWTGATYEQYF; DNA: TGTGCCAGCAGTTACTCGTGGACAGGGGCAACCTACGAGCAGTACTTC
V: TRBV5-1; J: TRBJ2-2; size: once; D: TRBD2; CDR3: CASSLELAGVGELFF; DNA: TGCGCCAGCAGCTTGGAACTAGCGGGAGTCGGGGAGCTGTTTTTT
V: TRBV7-9; J: TRBJ1-5; size: NA; D: TRBD1; CDR3: CASSGQGNQPQHF; DNA: TGTGCCAGCAGCGGACAGGGGAATCAGCCCCAGCATTTT
V: TRBV30; J: TRBJ1-6; size: once; D: NA; CDR3: CAWSSGKDNSPLHF; DNA: TGTGCCTGGAGTTCGGGAAAAGATAATTCACCCCTCCACTTT
V: TRBV6-5; J: TRBJ2-1; size: NA; D: TRBD2; CDR3: CASSRSGGTHEQFF; DNA: TGTGCCAGCAGTCGCAGCGGGGGAACCCATGAGCAGTTCTTC
V: TRBV5-4; J: TRBJ2-2; size: NA; D: TRBD2; CDR3: CASSSTASGNTGELFF; DNA: TGTGCCAGCAGCTCCACCGCTAGCGGAAACACCGGGGAGCTGTTTTTT
V: TRBV13; J: TRBJ2-5; size: NA; D: TRBD1; CDR3: CASSLWDSRYQETQYF; DNA: TGTGCCAGCAGCTTATGGGACAGTAGATACCAAGAGACCCAGTACTTC
V: TRBV4-3; J: TRBJ2-1; size: NA; D: TRBD2; CDR3: CASSQGRTSGATRQFF; DNA: TGCGCCAGCAGCCAAGGGAGGACTAGCGGGGCGACCCGGCAGTTCTTC
V: TRBV28; J: TRBJ2-1; size: NA; D: TRBD2; CDR3: CASSPGTSGGPLYNEQFF; DNA: TGTGCCAGCAGTCCGGGGACTAGCGGGGGGCCGCTATACAATGAGCAGTTCTTC
V: TRBV11-2; J: TRBJ1-1; size: NA; D: NA; CDR3: CASSKGVQLFIMNTEAFF; DNA: TGTGCCAGCAGCAAAGGGGTACAGCTGTTTATCATGAACACTGAAGCTTTCTTT
V: TRBV5-1; J: TRBJ2-6; size: NA; D: NA; CDR3: CASSLQRSPNVLTF; DNA: TGCGCCAGCAGCTTGCAGAGGAGCCCAAACGTCCTGACTTTC
V: TRBV11-2; J: TRBJ2-1; size: NA; D: TRBD1; CDR3: CASSHIMVVGRGGTEQFF; DNA: TGTGCCAGCAGCCACATTATGGTTGTAGGCCGAGGGGGCACTGAGCAGTTCTTC
V: TRBV9; J: TRBJ2-5; size: NA; D: NA; CDR3: CASSLRQQETQYF; DNA: TGTGCCAGCAGCCTGCGACAGCAAGAGACCCAGTACTTC
V: TRBV11-2; J: TRBJ2-2; size: NA; D: TRBD2; CDR3: CASSSRPGGPVSGELFF; DNA: TGTGCCAGCAGCTCTCGCCCGGGAGGGCCTGTGAGCGGGGAGCTGTTTTTT
V: TRBV19; J: TRBJ1-2; size: NA; D: TRBD1; CDR3: CASSIGGTGLDYGYTF; DNA: TGTGCCAGTAGTATCGGCGGGACAGGGTTGGACTATGGCTACACCTTC
V: TRBV28; J: TRBJ1-1; size: NA; D: NA; CDR3: CASSLSSGSGTVNTEAFF; DNA: TGTGCCAGCAGTTTAAGTTCGGGTTCAGGGACTGTGAACACTGAAGCTTTCTTT
V: TRBV30; J: TRBJ2-1; size: NA; D: NA; CDR3: CAWSVTLANEQFF; DNA: TGTGCCTGGAGTGTTACCTTAGCGAATGAGCAGTTCTTC
V: TRBV10-3; J: TRBJ2-7; size: once; D: TRBD2; CDR3: CAISPTSGGPYEQYF; DNA: TGTGCCATCAGTCCTACCTCGGGAGGGCCCTACGAGCAGTACTTC
V: TRBV5-1; J: TRBJ1-2; size: NA; D: NA; CDR3: CASSPDSGTNYGYTF; DNA: TGCGCCAGCAGCCCGGATTCCGGGACGAACTATGGCTACACCTTC
V: TRBV15; J: TRBJ2-1; size: NA; D: TRBD2; CDR3: CATSRGLAGLSSYNEQFF; DNA: TGTGCCACCAGCAGAGGACTAGCGGGCCTAAGCTCCTACAATGAGCAGTTCTTC
V: TRBV6-1; J: TRBJ1-6; size: NA; D: NA; CDR3: CASRVEEADSPLHF; DNA: TGTGCCAGCAGAGTGGAAGAGGCCGATTCACCCCTCCACTTT
V: TRBV6-5; J: TRBJ2-5; size: NA; D: NA; CDR3: CASSYSTQETQYF; DNA: TGTGCCAGCAGTTACTCCACCCAAGAGACCCAGTACTTC
V: TRBV6-1; J: TRBJ1-5; size: NA; D: NA; CDR3: CASKWVTPGGQPQHF; DNA: TGTGCCAGCAAATGGGTTACTCCGGGGGGTCAGCCCCAGCATTTT
V: TRBV7-9; J: TRBJ1-3; size: once; D: NA; CDR3: CASSWPTGYSGNTIYF; DNA: TGTGCCAGCAGCTGGCCGACAGGTTACTCTGGAAACACCATATATTTT
V: TRBV28; J: TRBJ1-6; size: NA; D: NA; CDR3: CASSSGLYGSPLHF; DNA: TGTGCCAGCAGTTCGGGACTTTATGGTTCACCCCTCCACTTT
V: TRBV5-1; J: TRBJ1-4; size: NA; D: NA; CDR3: CASSLAETRDEKLFF; DNA: TGCGCCAGCAGCTTGGCCGAGACTAGGGATGAAAAACTGTTTTTT